This record looks at one T cell receptor beta chain sequence and its context. Enrolled through a virtual design, the participants were between about 18 and 100 years of age and came from about two dozen US areas. This sample was included in a study of blood T cell repertoires in COVID-19. The method was immunoSEQ multiplex PCR; TCRdb's version includes in-frame clones alone and lacks a portion of them. The repertoire holds about 150,000 clones, with around 86% as singletons. The CDR3 runs to 14 residues. Germline V gene data show CDR1 as KGHSH and CDR2 as LQKENI. V trimming: 8 bases; J trimming: 6 bases; junction bases outside the gene matches: 9.

The clonotype was recovered from a man between 50 and 59 years old who had recovered from COVID-19. Sequenced material: PBMCs or T cells enriched from blood (not recorded which). This chain links TRBV18 with TRBJ1-4; 7 positions match TRBD1. This chain's CDR3 is CASGPDTGDEKLFF. For the CDR3, the DNA is TGTGCCAGCGGACCGGACACAGGGGATGAAAAACTGTTTTTT.